The clone carrying this T cell receptor beta chain is categorized as medium-sized (0.01 to 0.1%). Its antigen is not identified. This specimen comes from a study of T-cell memory formation after mild COVID-19. General study results and limits: Some responding clones appeared in pre-infection memory, suggesting cross-reactive memory joined. Researchers could not confirm that second-wave clones peaking on day 37 targeted SARS-CoV-2. Day 15 to 85 contracting clones showed balanced CD4/CD8; later expanders leaned CD4+.

The CDR3 contains 13 residues. CDR1 and CDR2 (germline): SGHTA, FQGNSA. Trimming stripped 2 bases from V and 1 base from J, with 5 bases between. From the 5' RACE reads, TCRdb called clonotypes with MiXCR, one entry per CDR3 protein. This table holds roughly 180,000 distinct CDR3 sequences, 11% found once. The chain carries TRBV7-2 and TRBJ1-1, with D uncertain. Sequenced input: PBMCs or a T cell subset sorted from them (not recorded which). The clonotype comes from a man aged 18 to 29 who had mild COVID-19 (a few samples of this study predate the infection). Cell type and time point are not known. The CDR3 spells CASSLMGNTEAFF. Written as DNA, the CDR3 is TGTGCCAGCAGCTTAATGGGGAACACTGAAGCTTTCTTT.